The 8 T cell receptor beta chains below come from one sample, sequenced in a study of blood T cell repertoires in COVID-19. The assay was immunoSEQ multiplex PCR, and TCRdb's table has in-frame clones only and misses some. The table lists approximately 250,000 clones, approximately 82% of them singletons. Material for sequencing was PBMCs or T cells enriched from blood (not recorded which). These receptors originate from a man aged 40-50 years who had recovered from COVID-19.

V is TRBV6-5 and J is TRBJ2-2, with 7 bases aligning to TRBD1. Unmatched junction bases numbered 1, after V lost 2 bases and J lost 7 bases. This CDR3 spans 13 amino acids. Germline-derived CDR1 and CDR2 are MNHEY and SVGAGI. The CDR3 DNA is TGTGCCAGCAGTTACGACAGGGACGGGGAGCTGTTTTTT. As protein: CASSYDRDGELFF.

This clone has just a few counts. The chain recombines TRBV29-1 with TRBJ1-2; D is possibly TRBD1 (5 bases). The germline gives CDR1 SQVTM, CDR2 ANQGSEA. Trimming shortened V by 4 bases and J by 4 bases, and 13 bases separated the two germline ends. There are 13 residues in the CDR3. The CDR3 coding sequence is TGCAGCGTTGTATGGAACCAGGGCTATGGCTACACCTTC. Residues: CSVVWNQGYGYTF.

This clone was recorded many times. The chain is built from TRBV28 and TRBJ2-5, with TRBD1 matching over 7 bases. The V segment lost 4 bases and the J segment 7 bases; nucleotides outside the gene matches: 9. CDR1 and CDR2 (germline): MDHEN, SYDVKM. The CDR3 is 14 residues long. The CDR3 DNA is TGTGCCAGCAGTTACAGGGGACCCATTGGGACCCAGTACTTC. Protein sequence: CASSYRGPIGTQYF.

The chain carries TRBV11-2 and TRBJ1-5; D is unclear. CDR1 and CDR2 from the germline V gene are SGHAT and FQNNGV. V was shortened by 0 bases and J by 4 bases, with 10 bases between the two germline ends. The CDR3 length is 15 residues. CDR3 in amino acids: CASSLDPRSNQPQHF. DNA for the CDR3: TGTGCCAGCAGCTTAGATCCCAGGTCAAATCAGCCCCAGCATTTT.

The chain carries TRBV2 and TRBJ2-2, with D hard to call. Germline lookup yields CDR1 SNHLY and CDR2 FYNNEI. The CDR3 extends over 15 amino acids. V shed 4 bases and J shed 1 base, with 10 bases lying between them. CDR3 residues: CASSAIRGNTGELFF. The DNA of the CDR3 is TGTGCCAGCAGTGCTATTCGAGGGAACACCGGGGAGCTGTTTTTT.

The CDR3 is CASRFGQGADTQYF. The CDR3 nucleotides are TGTGCCAGCAGGTTTGGACAGGGGGCAGATACGCAGTATTTT. The chain combines TRBV28 with TRBJ2-3; 10 bases align to TRBD1. The V gene end was trimmed by 6 bases and the J gene end by 4 bases; junction bases not matched to a gene: 4. CDR1 is MDHEN, CDR2 SYDVKM, per germline. This CDR3 contains 14 residues.

V gene TRBV20-1 combines with J gene TRBJ1-5; D is uncertain. Looked up from germline, CDR1 is DFQATT and CDR2 is SNEGSKA (reference sequence). Trimming stripped 5 bases from V and 11 bases from J, with 13 bases between. The CDR3 sequence is 11 residues long. The CDR3 loop is CSAGSFKAQHF. The DNA of the CDR3 is TGCAGTGCTGGGAGTTTTAAGGCCCAGCATTTT.

The J gene is TRBJ1-1, the V gene TRBV21-1; no check of the table's D call, TRBD1, against the DNA was made. TRBV21-1 is marked as a pseudogene. CDR3 length: 13 residues. This CDR3 reads CASSSRDTTEAFF. In DNA form, the CDR3 reads TGTGCCAGCAGCTCCCGGGACACGACTGAAGCTTTCTTT.